This TCR beta chain was obtained from a study of blood T cells in healthy people across ages. Study conclusions and caveats: Roughly linear declines in TCR beta diversity per million T cells occurred with age.

The study drew donors from healthy Caucasian individuals in Russia aged about 6 to 100. Each donor had around 11 milliliters of peripheral blood drawn. A sample-barcoded 5' primer and a J-beta primer mix were used in a second PCR of roughly 7 to 11 cycles. A template-switch adaptor that had 12 random nucleotides put a tag on each cDNA molecule. MiXCR was run by TCRdb on the 5' RACE reads, yielding one entry per CDR3 protein. The table includes around 900,000 distinct CDR3 sequences, under 30% detected once. At least ten counts were recorded for this clonotype. The antigen remains undetermined. The junction does not match germline at one end; this may be a read error. Germline V CDR1 and CDR2: MNHEY, SVGEGT. The CDR3 is 15 amino acids.

Specimen: blood. The chain has TRBV6-2 or TRBV6-3 and TRBJ1-5; 8 bases map to TRBD1. The TCR sequence derives from a woman older than 75 in good health. CDR3 protein: CASSSGQGGNQPQHF. The CDR3 nucleotides are TGCGCCAGCAGCTCCGGACAGGGCGGCAATCAGCCCCAGCATTTT.